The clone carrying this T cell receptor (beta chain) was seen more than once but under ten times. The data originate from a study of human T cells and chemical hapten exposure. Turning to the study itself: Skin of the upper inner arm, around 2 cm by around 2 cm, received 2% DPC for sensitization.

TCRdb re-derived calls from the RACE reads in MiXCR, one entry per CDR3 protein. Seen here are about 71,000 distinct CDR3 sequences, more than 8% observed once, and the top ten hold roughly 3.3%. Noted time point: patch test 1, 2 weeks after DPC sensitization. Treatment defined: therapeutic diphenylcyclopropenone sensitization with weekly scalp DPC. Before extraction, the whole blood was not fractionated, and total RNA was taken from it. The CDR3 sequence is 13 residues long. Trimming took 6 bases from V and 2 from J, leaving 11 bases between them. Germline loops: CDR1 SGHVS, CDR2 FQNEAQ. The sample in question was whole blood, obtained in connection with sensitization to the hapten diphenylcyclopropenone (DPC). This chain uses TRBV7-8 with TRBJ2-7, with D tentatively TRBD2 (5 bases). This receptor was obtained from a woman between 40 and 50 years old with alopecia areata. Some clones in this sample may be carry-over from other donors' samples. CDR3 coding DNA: TGTGCCAGCAGTTTACAACTAGCCTACGAGCAGTACTTC. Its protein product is CASSLQLAYEQYF.